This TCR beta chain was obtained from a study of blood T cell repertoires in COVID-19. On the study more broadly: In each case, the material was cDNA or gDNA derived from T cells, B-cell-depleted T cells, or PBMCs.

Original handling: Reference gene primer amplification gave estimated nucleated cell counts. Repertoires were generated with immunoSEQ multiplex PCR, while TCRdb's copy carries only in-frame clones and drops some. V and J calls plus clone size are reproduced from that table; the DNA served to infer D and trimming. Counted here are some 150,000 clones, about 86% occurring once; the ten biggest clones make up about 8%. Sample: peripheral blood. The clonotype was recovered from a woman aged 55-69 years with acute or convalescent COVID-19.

CDR3 sequence (DNA): TGCGCCAGCAGCTTATTAGCCCTTTCCTACGAGCAGTACTTC. Translation gives CASSLLALSYEQYF. The rearrangement uses TRBV5-1 and TRBJ2-7; D is undetermined. The CDR3 runs to 14 residues. The germline V and J ends were trimmed by 2 bases and 1 base, with 10 bases remaining between them. From germline, CDR1 is SGHRS and CDR2 YFSETQ.